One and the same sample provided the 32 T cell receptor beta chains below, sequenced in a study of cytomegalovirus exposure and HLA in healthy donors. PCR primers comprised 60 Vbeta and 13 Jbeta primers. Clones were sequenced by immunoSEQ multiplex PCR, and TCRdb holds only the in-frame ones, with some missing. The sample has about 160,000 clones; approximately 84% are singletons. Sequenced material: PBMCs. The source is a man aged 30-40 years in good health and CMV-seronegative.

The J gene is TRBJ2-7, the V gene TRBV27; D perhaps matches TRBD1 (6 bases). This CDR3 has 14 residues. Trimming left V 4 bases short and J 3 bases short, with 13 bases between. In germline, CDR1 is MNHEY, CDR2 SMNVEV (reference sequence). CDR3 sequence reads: CASSSRDIFYEQYF. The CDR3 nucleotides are TGTGCCAGCAGTTCCCGGGACATCTTCTACGAGCAGTACTTC.

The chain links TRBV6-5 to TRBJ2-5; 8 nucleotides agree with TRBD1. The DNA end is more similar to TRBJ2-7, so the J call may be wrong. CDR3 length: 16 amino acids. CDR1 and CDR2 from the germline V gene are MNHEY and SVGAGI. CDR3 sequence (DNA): TGTGCCAGCAGTTACACTCCGAGACAGGGGATAAACGAGCAGTACTTC. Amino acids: CASSYTPRQGINEQYF.

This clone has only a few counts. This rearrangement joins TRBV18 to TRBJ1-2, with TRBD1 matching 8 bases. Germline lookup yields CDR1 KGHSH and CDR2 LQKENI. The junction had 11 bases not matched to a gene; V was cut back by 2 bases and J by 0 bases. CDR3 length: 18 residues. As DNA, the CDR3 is TGTGCCAGCTCACCAACTGGGTCAGGGGGCTCAGCTAACTATGGCTACACCTTC. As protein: CASSPTGSGGSANYGYTF.

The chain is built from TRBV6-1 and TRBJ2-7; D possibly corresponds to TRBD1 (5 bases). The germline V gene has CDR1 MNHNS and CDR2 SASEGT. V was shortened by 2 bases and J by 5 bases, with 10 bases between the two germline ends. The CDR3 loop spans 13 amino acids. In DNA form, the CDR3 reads TGTGCCAGCAGTGAATTTTTAGGGGACGAGCAGTACTTC. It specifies CASSEFLGDEQYF.

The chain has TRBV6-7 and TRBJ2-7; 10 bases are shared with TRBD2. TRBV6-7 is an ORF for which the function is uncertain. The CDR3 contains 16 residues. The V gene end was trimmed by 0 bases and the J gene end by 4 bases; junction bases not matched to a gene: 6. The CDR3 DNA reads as TGTGCCAGCAGTTACTCGGAAGCGGGAGGGAAGTACGAGCAGTACTTC. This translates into CASSYSEAGGKYEQYF.

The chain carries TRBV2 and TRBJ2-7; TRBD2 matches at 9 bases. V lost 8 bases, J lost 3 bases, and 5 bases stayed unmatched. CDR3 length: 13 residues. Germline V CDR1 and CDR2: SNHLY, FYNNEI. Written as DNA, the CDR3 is TGTGCCAGCTCCTCTAGCGGGGTCTACGAGCAGTACTTC. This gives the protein CASSSSGVYEQYF.

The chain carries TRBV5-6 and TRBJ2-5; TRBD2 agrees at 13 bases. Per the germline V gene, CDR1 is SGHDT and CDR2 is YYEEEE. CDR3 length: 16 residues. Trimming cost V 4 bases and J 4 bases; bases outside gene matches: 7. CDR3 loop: CASSPGLAGVVETQYF. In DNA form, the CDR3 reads TGTGCCAGCAGCCCCGGACTAGCGGGAGTGGTAGAGACCCAGTACTTC.

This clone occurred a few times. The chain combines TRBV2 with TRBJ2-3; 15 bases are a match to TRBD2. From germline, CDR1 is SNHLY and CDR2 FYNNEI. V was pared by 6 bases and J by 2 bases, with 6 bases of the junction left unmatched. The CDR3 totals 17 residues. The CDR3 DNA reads TGTGCCAGCAGCGCGGGACTAGCGGGAGGATTCACAGATACGCAGTATTTT. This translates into CASSAGLAGGFTDTQYF.

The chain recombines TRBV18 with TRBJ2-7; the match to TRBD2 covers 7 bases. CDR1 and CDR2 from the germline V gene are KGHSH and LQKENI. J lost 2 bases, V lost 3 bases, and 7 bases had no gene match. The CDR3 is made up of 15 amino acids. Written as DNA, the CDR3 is TGTGCCAGCTCACCCGAAGCGGGATTTACCTACGAGCAGTACTTC. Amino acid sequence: CASSPEAGFTYEQYF. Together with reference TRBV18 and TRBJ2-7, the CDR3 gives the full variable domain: NAGVMQNPRHLVRRRGQEARLRCSPMKGHSHVYWYRQLPEEGLKFMVYLQKENIIDESGMPKERFSAEFPKEGPSILRIQQVVRGDSAAYFCASSPEAGFTYEQYFGPGTRLTVT.

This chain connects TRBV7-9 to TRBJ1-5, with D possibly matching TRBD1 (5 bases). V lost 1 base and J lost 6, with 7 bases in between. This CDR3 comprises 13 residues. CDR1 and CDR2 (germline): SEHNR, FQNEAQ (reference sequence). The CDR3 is CASSLVDSQPQHF. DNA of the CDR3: TGTGCCAGCAGCTTAGTAGACAGTCAGCCCCAGCATTTT.

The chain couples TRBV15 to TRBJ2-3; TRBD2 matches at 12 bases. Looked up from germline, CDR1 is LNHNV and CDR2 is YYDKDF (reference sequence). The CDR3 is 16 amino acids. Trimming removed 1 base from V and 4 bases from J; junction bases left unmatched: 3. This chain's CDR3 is CATSRGTSGDADTQYF. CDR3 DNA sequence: TGTGCCACCAGCAGAGGGACTAGCGGGGACGCAGATACGCAGTATTTT.

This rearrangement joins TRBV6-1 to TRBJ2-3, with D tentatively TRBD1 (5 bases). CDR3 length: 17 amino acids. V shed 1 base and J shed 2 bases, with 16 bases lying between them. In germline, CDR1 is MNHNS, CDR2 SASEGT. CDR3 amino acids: CASSEGPVTAFTDTQYF. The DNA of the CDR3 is TGTGCCAGCAGTGAAGGACCCGTGACAGCTTTCACAGATACGCAGTATTTT.

DNA for the CDR3: TGCGCCAGCAGCTTGGGGGACAATAATTCACCCCTCCACTTT. Translated, it gives CASSLGDNNSPLHF. This rearrangement joins TRBV5-1 to TRBJ1-6; TRBD1 is a possible D gene (6 bases). Trimming cost V 0 bases and J 5 bases, with 6 bases left between them. The CDR3 is made up of 14 amino acids. Germline V gene sequence: CDR1 SGHRS, CDR2 YFSETQ.

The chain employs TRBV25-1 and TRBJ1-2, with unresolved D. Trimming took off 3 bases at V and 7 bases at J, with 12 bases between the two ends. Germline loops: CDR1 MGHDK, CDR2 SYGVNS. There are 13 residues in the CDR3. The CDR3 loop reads CASSDAGWRGYTF. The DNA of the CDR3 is TGTGCCAGCAGTGACGCGGGTTGGCGTGGCTACACCTTC.

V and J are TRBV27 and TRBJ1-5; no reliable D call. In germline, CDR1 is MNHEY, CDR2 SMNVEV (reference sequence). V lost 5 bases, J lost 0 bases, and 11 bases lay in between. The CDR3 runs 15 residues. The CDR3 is CASSLGLNSNQPQHF. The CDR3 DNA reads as TGTGCCAGCAGTCTAGGTCTTAATAGCAATCAGCCCCAGCATTTT.

This CDR3 reads CASSLGGREQYF. The CDR3 DNA follows: TGTGCCAGCAGCTTAGGGGGGCGCGAGCAGTACTTC. This chain connects TRBV7-9 to TRBJ2-7; tentative D call: TRBD1 (6 bases). Germline V CDR1 and CDR2: SEHNR, FQNEAQ (reference sequence). Trimming pared 1 base from V and 6 bases from J, leaving 7 bases between. The CDR3 is 12 residues long.

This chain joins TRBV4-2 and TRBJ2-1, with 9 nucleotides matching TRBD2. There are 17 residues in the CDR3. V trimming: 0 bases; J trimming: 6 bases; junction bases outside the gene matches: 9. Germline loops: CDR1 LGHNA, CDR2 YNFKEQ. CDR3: CASSQDIGGGGSNEQFF. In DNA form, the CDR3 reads TGTGCCAGCAGCCAAGATATTGGCGGGGGGGGTTCCAATGAGCAGTTCTTC.

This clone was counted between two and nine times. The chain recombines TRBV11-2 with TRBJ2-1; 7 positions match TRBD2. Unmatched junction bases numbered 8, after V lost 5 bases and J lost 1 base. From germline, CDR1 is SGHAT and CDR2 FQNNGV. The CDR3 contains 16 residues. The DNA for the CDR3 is TGTGCCAGCAGCAAGTCCGGGACTACTTCCTACAATGAGCAGTTCTTC. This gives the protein CASSKSGTTSYNEQFF.

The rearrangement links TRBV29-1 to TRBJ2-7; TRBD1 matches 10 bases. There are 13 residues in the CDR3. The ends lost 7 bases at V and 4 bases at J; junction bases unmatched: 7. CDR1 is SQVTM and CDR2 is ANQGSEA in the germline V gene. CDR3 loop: CSARQGAEYEQYF. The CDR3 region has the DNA TGCAGCGCTCGACAGGGGGCCGAGTACGAGCAGTACTTC.

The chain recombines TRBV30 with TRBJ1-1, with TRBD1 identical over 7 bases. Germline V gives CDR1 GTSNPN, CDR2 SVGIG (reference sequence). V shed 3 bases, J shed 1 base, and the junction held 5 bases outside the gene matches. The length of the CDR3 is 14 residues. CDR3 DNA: TGTGCCTGGAGGAGGGACAGTAGGAACACTGAAGCTTTCTTT. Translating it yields CAWRRDSRNTEAFF.

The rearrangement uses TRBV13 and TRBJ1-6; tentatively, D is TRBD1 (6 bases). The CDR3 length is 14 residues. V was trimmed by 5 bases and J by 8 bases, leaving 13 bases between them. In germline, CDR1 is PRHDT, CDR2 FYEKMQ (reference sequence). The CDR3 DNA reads TGTGCCAGCAGCCTAAGGGGGGGGTATTCACCCCTCCACTTT. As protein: CASSLRGGYSPLHF. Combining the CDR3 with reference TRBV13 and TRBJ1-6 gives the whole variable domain AAGVIQSPRHLIKEKRETATLKCYPIPRHDTVYWYQQGPGQDPQFLISFYEKMQSDKGSIPDRFSAQQFSDYHSELNMSSLELGDSALYFCASSLRGGYSPLHFGNGTRLTVT.

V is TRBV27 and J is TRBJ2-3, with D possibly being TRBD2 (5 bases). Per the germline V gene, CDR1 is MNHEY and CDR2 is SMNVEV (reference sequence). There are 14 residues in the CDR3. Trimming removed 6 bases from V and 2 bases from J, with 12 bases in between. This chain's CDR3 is CASRIGVNTDTQYF. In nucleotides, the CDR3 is TGTGCCAGCAGGATCGGGGTGAACACAGATACGCAGTATTTT.

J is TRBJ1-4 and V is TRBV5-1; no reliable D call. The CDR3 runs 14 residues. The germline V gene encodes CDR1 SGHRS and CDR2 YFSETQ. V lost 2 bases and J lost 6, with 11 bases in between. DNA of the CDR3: TGCGCCAGCAGCTTCCTCGGTACCGATGAAAAACTGTTTTTT. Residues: CASSFLGTDEKLFF.

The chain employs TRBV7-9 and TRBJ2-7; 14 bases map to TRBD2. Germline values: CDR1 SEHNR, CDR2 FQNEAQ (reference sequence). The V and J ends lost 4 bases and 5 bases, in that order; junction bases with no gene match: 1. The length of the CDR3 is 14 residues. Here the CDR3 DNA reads TGTGCCAGCAGCTCGGGACTAGCGGGAGACGAGCAGTACTTC. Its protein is CASSSGLAGDEQYF.

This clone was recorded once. This CDR3 is CASSLYDSSYEQYF. DNA for the CDR3: TGTGCCAGCAGTTTATACGACAGCTCCTACGAGCAGTACTTC. The chain links TRBV28 to TRBJ2-7, with a possible D match to TRBD1 (5 bases). Deletions cut 1 base from V and 0 bases from J, with 7 bases between. The CDR3 extends over 14 amino acids. Germline CDR1 reads MDHEN; CDR2 reads SYDVKM.

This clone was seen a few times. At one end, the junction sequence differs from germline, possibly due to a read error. The CDR3 sequence is CASSLGTPPGNTF. In DNA form, the CDR3 reads TGTGCCAGCAGCTTGGGGACACCGCCGGGCAACACCTTC. This rearrangement joins TRBV5-6 to TRBJ2-7; D might be TRBD1 (5 bases). Germline CDR1 reads SGHDT; CDR2 reads YYEEEE. The CDR3 length is 13 residues. Supplemented by reference TRBV5-6 and TRBJ2-7, the full variable domain reads DAGVTQSPTHLIKTRGQQVTLRCSPKSGHDTVSWYQQALGQGPQFIFQYYEEEERQRGNFPDRFSGHQFPNYSSELNVNALLLGDSALYLCASSLGTPPGNTFGPGTRLTVT.

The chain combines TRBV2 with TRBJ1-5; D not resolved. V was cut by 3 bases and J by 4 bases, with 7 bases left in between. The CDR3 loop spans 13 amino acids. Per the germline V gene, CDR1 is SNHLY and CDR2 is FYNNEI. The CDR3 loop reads CASSDEINQPQHF. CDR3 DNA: TGTGCCAGCAGTGACGAGATAAATCAGCCCCAGCATTTT.

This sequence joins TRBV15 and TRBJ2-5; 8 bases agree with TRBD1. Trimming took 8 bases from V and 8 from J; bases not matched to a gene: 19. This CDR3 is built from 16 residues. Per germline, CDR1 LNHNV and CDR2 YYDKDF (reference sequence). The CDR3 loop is CATGPRTGSPQGTQYF. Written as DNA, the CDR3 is TGTGCCACCGGTCCCAGGACAGGGTCCCCCCAAGGCACCCAGTACTTC.

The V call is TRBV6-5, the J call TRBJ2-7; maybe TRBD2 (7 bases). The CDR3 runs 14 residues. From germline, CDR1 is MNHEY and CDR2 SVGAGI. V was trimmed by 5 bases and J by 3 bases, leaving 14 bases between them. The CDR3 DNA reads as TGTGCCAGCAGTAACGGGGGGCTGGGCTACGAGCAGTACTTC. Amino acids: CASSNGGLGYEQYF.

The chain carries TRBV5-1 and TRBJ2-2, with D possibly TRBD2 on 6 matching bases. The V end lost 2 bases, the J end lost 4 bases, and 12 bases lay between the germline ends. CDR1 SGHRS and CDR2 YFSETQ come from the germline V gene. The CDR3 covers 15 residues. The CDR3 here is CASSFSEGLTGELFF. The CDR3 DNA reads TGCGCCAGCAGCTTTTCGGAGGGACTCACCGGGGAGCTGTTTTTT.

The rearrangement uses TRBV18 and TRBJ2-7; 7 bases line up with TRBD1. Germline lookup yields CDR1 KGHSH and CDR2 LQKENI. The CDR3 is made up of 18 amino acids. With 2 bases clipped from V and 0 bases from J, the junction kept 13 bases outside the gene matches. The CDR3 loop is CASSPWSAGGIHSYEQYF. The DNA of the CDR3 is TGTGCCAGCTCACCATGGTCGGCAGGGGGTATACACTCCTACGAGCAGTACTTC.

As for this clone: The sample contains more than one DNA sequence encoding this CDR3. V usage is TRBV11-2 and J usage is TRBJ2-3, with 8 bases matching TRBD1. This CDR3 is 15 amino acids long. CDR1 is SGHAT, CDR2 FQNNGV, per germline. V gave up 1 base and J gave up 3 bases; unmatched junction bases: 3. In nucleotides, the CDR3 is TGTGCCAGCAGCTTAGGACAGGGGAGTACAGATACGCAGTATTTT. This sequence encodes CASSLGQGSTDTQYF.